This T cell receptor beta chain is drawn from a study of regulatory T cells in long-lasting Graves disease. In its sample, this clonotype was seen many times. Library construction for TCR beta used iRepertoire HTBI primers and Arm-PCR of CDR3 regions. MiXCR was run by TCRdb on the multiplex PCR reads, yielding one entry per CDR3 protein. The data show under 500,000 distinct CDR3 sequences, under 25% seen once. Time point noted: persistent/refractory GD, antithyroid drugs over 5 years with positive TRAb. After RNA was extracted from PBMCs, the TCR library was made from it. This CDR3 spans 14 amino acids. The germline gives CDR1 MDHEN, CDR2 SYDVKM. Between the trimmed V and J ends, which lost 3 bases and 8 bases, there was a span of 14 bases.

The starting material was peripheral blood mononuclear cells (PBMCs), obtained when the disease was refractory, from a patient treated with antithyroid drugs. The J gene is TRBJ1-3, the V gene TRBV28; D might be TRBD1 (6 bases). The clonotype comes from a female donor with Graves disease. CDR3 in amino acids: CASSFAKGGDTIYF. In nucleotides, the CDR3 is TGTGCCAGCAGTTTCGCCAAAGGGGGTGACACCATATATTTT.